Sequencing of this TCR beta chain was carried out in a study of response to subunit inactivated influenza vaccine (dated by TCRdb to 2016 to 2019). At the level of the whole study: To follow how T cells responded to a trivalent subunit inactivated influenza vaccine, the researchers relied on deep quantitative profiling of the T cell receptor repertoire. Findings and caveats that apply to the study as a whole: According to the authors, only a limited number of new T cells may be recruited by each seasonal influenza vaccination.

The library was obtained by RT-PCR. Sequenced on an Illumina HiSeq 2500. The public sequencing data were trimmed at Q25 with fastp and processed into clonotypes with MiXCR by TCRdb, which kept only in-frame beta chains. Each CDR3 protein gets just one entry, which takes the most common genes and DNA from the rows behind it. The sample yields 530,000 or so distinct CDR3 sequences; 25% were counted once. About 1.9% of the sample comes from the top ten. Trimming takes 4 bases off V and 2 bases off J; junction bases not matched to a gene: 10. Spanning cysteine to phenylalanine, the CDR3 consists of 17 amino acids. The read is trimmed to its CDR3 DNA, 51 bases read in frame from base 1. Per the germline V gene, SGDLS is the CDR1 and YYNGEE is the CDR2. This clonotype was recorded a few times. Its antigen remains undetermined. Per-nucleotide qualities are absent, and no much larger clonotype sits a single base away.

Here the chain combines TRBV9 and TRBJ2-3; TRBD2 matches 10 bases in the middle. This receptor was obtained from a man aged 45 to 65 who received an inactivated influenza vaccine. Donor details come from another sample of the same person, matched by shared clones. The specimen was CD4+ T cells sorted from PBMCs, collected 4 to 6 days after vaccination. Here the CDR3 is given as CASSFSGRASFTDTQYF. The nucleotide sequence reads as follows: TGTGCCAGCAGCTTCAGCGGGAGGGCCAGTTTCACAGATACGCAGTATTTT.